The source of this T cell receptor beta chain is a study of cytomegalovirus exposure and HLA in healthy donors. General study points: The tendency of first-cohort TCR clusters to co-occur in the approximately 120 validation repertoires was identified by a subsequent analysis.

V lost 5 bases and J 5 bases, leaving 16 bases between the germline ends. This CDR3 is 14 amino acids long. Germline V gives CDR1 MNHEY, CDR2 SMNVEV (reference sequence). This table comes from immunoSEQ multiplex PCR, and its TCRdb copy is limited to in-frame clones, with some not included. Of fewer than 400,000 clones listed, approximately 85% are singletons. The count of this clone is one. Its matching antigen is unknown. The chain links TRBV27 to TRBJ2-7; D might be TRBD1 (6 bases). The TCR was taken from a man under 40 in good health and CMV-seronegative. The material sequenced was PBMCs. For the CDR3, the DNA is TGTGCCAGCAGTGCCCGGGACAAAGTCCACGAGCAGTACTTC. Residues: CASSARDKVHEQYF.